These T cell receptor beta chains were read from a single sample in a study of CD8 T cells in ankylosing spondylitis. TCRdb processed the 5' RACE reads anew with MiXCR; each CDR3 protein has one entry. Among approximately 100,000 distinct CDR3 sequences listed, about 8.3% were seen once. The sequenced material came from blood, either unsorted or a sorted T cell fraction (not recorded which). These receptors originate from a male donor with ankylosing spondylitis or in good health (not recorded which). The CDR3 runs from the conserved cysteine through the conserved F or W. The D gene is left open where the match is weak. The size entry is marked missing in some rows and otherwise reads once, few, many or a size class.

V gene: TRBV5-1
D gene: NA
J gene: TRBJ2-2
clone size: many
CDR3 length: 17
CDR3 DNA: TGCGCCAGCAGCCCCCCGGGTCAGCGGGCGAACACCGGGGAGCTGTTTTTT
CDR3 protein: CASSPPGQRANTGELFF

V gene: TRBV30
D gene: TRBD2
J gene: TRBJ2-5
clone size: few
CDR3 length: 11
CDR3 DNA: TGTGTTGGGGGGGGACAAGAGACCCAGTACTTC
CDR3 protein: CVGGGQETQYF

V gene: TRBV7-2
D gene: NA
J gene: TRBJ2-7
clone size: NA
CDR3 length: 15
CDR3 DNA: TGTGCCAGCAGCTTAAGACTAACGAGTTCCTACGAGCAGTACTTC
CDR3 protein: CASSLRLTSSYEQYF

V gene: TRBV7-8
D gene: NA
J gene: TRBJ2-7
clone size: many
CDR3 length: 14
CDR3 DNA: TGTGCCAGCAAAAAGGGCAGGGGGGTCTACGAGCAGTACTTC
CDR3 protein: CASKKGRGVYEQYF

V gene: TRBV7-6
D gene: TRBD2
J gene: TRBJ2-2
clone size: few
CDR3 length: 16
CDR3 DNA: TGTGCCAGCGCAAGAGAAGGTCGGCGGGAGGCCGGGGAGCTGTTTTTT
CDR3 protein: CASAREGRREAGELFF

V gene: TRBV20-1
D gene: NA
J gene: TRBJ2-2
clone size: NA
CDR3 length: 12
CDR3 DNA: TGCAGTGCCTGGGGACCGACCGGGGAGCTGTTTTTT
CDR3 protein: CSAWGPTGELFF

V gene: TRBV12-3/TRBV12-4
D gene: NA
J gene: TRBJ2-7
clone size: many
CDR3 length: 14
CDR3 DNA: TGTGCCAGCAGTCTAGAGGGTCGAGGGTCCGAGCAGTACTTC
CDR3 protein: CASSLEGRGSEQYF

V gene: TRBV4-3
D gene: NA
J gene: TRBJ2-2
clone size: many
CDR3 length: 17
CDR3 DNA: TGCGCCAGCAGCCAAGGCGCAGACGATATTAACACCGGGGAGCTGTTTTTT
CDR3 protein: CASSQGADDINTGELFF

V gene: TRBV12-3/TRBV12-4
D gene: TRBD1
J gene: TRBJ1-5
clone size: NA
CDR3 length: 16
CDR3 DNA: TGTGCCAGCAGTTTCTCCCGGGACAGGCCTAATCAGCCCCAGCATTTT
CDR3 protein: CASSFSRDRPNQPQHF

V gene: TRBV6-1
D gene: TRBD2
J gene: TRBJ2-5
clone size: many
CDR3 length: 14
CDR3 DNA: TGTGCCAGCAACATAGGACTAGCTAGGCCGCCCCAGTACTTC
CDR3 protein: CASNIGLARPPQYF

V gene: TRBV10-3
D gene: NA
J gene: TRBJ2-7
clone size: many
CDR3 length: 12
CDR3 DNA: TGTGCCATCAGTGATATCGAGGACGAGCAGTACTTC
CDR3 protein: CAISDIEDEQYF

V gene: TRBV5-1
D gene: TRBD1
J gene: TRBJ2-2
clone size: many
CDR3 length: 15
CDR3 DNA: TGCGCCAGCAGTGCCGGGACAGGGCGCACCGGGGAGCTGTTTTTT
CDR3 protein: CASSAGTGRTGELFF

V gene: TRBV5-1
D gene: NA
J gene: TRBJ2-3
clone size: many
CDR3 length: 16
CDR3 DNA: TGCGCCAGCAGCTTGAGTGACTACCACGGCGCAGATACGCAGTATTTT
CDR3 protein: CASSLSDYHGADTQYF

V gene: TRBV20-1
D gene: NA
J gene: TRBJ2-3
clone size: many
CDR3 length: 15
CDR3 DNA: TGCAGTGCCCTGAAGCGGGTAACAAGCACAGATACGCAGTATTTT
CDR3 protein: CSALKRVTSTDTQYF

V gene: TRBV7-9
D gene: TRBD2
J gene: TRBJ2-1
clone size: many
CDR3 length: 15
CDR3 DNA: TGTGCCAGCAGCTTGAAAGCGGGGGGGCGAAATGAGCAGTTCTTC
CDR3 protein: CASSLKAGGRNEQFF

V gene: TRBV3-1
D gene: NA
J gene: TRBJ1-6
clone size: many
CDR3 length: 16
CDR3 DNA: TGTGCCAGCAGCCAAGGCGACAGTAAGTGGAATTCACCCCTCCACTTT
CDR3 protein: CASSQGDSKWNSPLHF

V gene: TRBV4-3
D gene: NA
J gene: TRBJ2-3
clone size: many
CDR3 length: 14
CDR3 DNA: TGCGCCAGCAGCCAAGAATCCTGGGCAGATACGCAGTATTTT
CDR3 protein: CASSQESWADTQYF

V gene: TRBV7-8
D gene: TRBD2
J gene: TRBJ2-5
clone size: many
CDR3 length: 15
CDR3 DNA: TGTGCCAGCAGCTTACGTTTAGCGGGCCAAGAGACCCAGTACTTC
CDR3 protein: CASSLRLAGQETQYF

V gene: TRBV5-1
D gene: TRBD2
J gene: TRBJ2-1
clone size: many
CDR3 length: 16
CDR3 DNA: TGCGCCAGCAGCTTGGCGCCAGCGGGGGTGAACAATGAGCAGTTCTTC
CDR3 protein: CASSLAPAGVNNEQFF

V gene: TRBV20-1
D gene: NA
J gene: TRBJ2-3
clone size: NA
CDR3 length: 12
CDR3 DNA: TGCAGTGCTACGGGGGTGGCAGATACGCAGTATTTT
CDR3 protein: CSATGVADTQYF

V gene: TRBV2
D gene: NA
J gene: TRBJ2-1
clone size: many
CDR3 length: 14
CDR3 DNA: TGTGCCTCCCGCGGAGGGGGCTCCTACAATGAGCAGTTCTTC
CDR3 protein: CASRGGGSYNEQFF

V gene: TRBV21-1
D gene: NA
J gene: TRBJ2-7
clone size: many
CDR3 length: 13
CDR3 DNA: TGCACTATCCGGAGCGGCCCCTCCTACGAGCAGTACTTC
CDR3 protein: CTIRSGPSYEQYF

V gene: TRBV4-3
D gene: TRBD2
J gene: TRBJ2-2
clone size: many
CDR3 length: 17
CDR3 DNA: TGCGCCAGCAGCCCTCATCTAGCGGGGGGTTATACCGGGGAGCTGTTTTTT
CDR3 protein: CASSPHLAGGYTGELFF

V gene: TRBV9
D gene: NA
J gene: TRBJ2-7
clone size: many
CDR3 length: 13
CDR3 DNA: TGTGCCAGCAGGCCCGTAGCGGTCTACGAGCAGTACTTC
CDR3 protein: CASRPVAVYEQYF

V gene: TRBV29-1
D gene: NA
J gene: TRBJ2-4
clone size: many
CDR3 length: 16
CDR3 DNA: TGCAGCGTTGAAGATGTCTCGAGGGAAGCCAAAAACATTCAGTACTTC
CDR3 protein: CSVEDVSREAKNIQYF

V gene: TRBV20-1
D gene: NA
J gene: TRBJ2-5
clone size: many
CDR3 length: 11
CDR3 DNA: TGCAGTGCCCACCATCAAGAGACCCAGTACTTC
CDR3 protein: CSAHHQETQYF

V gene: TRBV19
D gene: NA
J gene: TRBJ2-1
clone size: many
CDR3 length: 13
CDR3 DNA: TGTGCCAGTAGTATAGCCCTACTGGGGGGGCAGTTCTTC
CDR3 protein: CASSIALLGGQFF

V gene: TRBV5-1
D gene: TRBD1
J gene: TRBJ2-1
clone size: many
CDR3 length: 16
CDR3 DNA: TGCGCCAGCAGCACCCCTCGACAGGGATTGAACAATGAGCAGTTCTTC
CDR3 protein: CASSTPRQGLNNEQFF

V gene: TRBV2
D gene: NA
J gene: TRBJ2-1
clone size: many
CDR3 length: 15
CDR3 DNA: TGTGCCAGCAGTCCCTGGGGGCTTGGACTAAATGAGCAGTTCTTC
CDR3 protein: CASSPWGLGLNEQFF

V gene: TRBV4-3
D gene: TRBD2
J gene: TRBJ2-1
clone size: many
CDR3 length: 17
CDR3 DNA: TGCGCCAGCAGCCCGGGACTAGCGGGAGTATCTTACAATGAGCAGTTCTTC
CDR3 protein: CASSPGLAGVSYNEQFF

V gene: TRBV15
D gene: NA
J gene: TRBJ2-5
clone size: many
CDR3 length: 16
CDR3 DNA: TGTGCCACCAGCAGAGATACCGGACCTTGGGGAGAGACCCAGTACTTC
CDR3 protein: CATSRDTGPWGETQYF

V gene: TRBV5-1
D gene: NA
J gene: TRBJ2-2
clone size: many
CDR3 length: 15
CDR3 DNA: TGCGCCAGCAGTATAATTCCCCAAGACACCGGGGAGCTGTTTTTT
CDR3 protein: CASSIIPQDTGELFF

V gene: TRBV21-1
D gene: NA
J gene: TRBJ1-5
clone size: few
CDR3 length: 15
CDR3 DNA: TGTGCCAGCAGCAAAAGGGGTTTATGGGGGACTCTCCAGCATTTT
CDR3 protein: CASSKRGLWGTLQHF

V gene: TRBV20-1
D gene: TRBD1
J gene: TRBJ1-2
clone size: NA
CDR3 length: 13
CDR3 DNA: TGCAGTGCTACTCGACAGGGCGTCTATGGCTACACCTTC
CDR3 protein: CSATRQGVYGYTF

V gene: TRBV7-8
D gene: NA
J gene: TRBJ2-2
clone size: many
CDR3 length: 15
CDR3 DNA: TGTGCCAGCAGCCACCGGGACGTAGACACCGGGGAGCTGTTTTTT
CDR3 protein: CASSHRDVDTGELFF

V gene: TRBV11-1
D gene: NA
J gene: TRBJ2-3
clone size: few
CDR3 length: 19
CDR3 DNA: TGTGCCAGCAGCTCGGGAGCGCAAACCTTGCTCTATGACACAGATACGCAGTATTTT
CDR3 protein: CASSSGAQTLLYDTDTQYF

V gene: TRBV4-1
D gene: NA
J gene: TRBJ2-7
clone size: many
CDR3 length: 16
CDR3 DNA: TGCGCCAGCAGCCAAGAGGGCAGGACTGCCCGTGCCGAGCAGTACTTC
CDR3 protein: CASSQEGRTARAEQYF

V gene: TRBV12-3/TRBV12-4
D gene: NA
J gene: TRBJ2-5
clone size: many
CDR3 length: 13
CDR3 DNA: TGTGCCAGCAGCTGGACAGGAGGGGAGACCCAGTACTTC
CDR3 protein: CASSWTGGETQYF

V gene: TRBV25-1
D gene: NA
J gene: TRBJ2-2
clone size: NA
CDR3 length: 12
CDR3 DNA: TGTGCCAGCAGGCCGTGGACCGGGGAGCTGTTTTTT
CDR3 protein: CASRPWTGELFF

V gene: TRBV11-1
D gene: TRBD2
J gene: TRBJ2-3
clone size: many
CDR3 length: 18
CDR3 DNA: TGTGCCAGCAGCCAAACTAGCGGGAGGGCCCAAATAACAGATACGCAGTATTTT
CDR3 protein: CASSQTSGRAQITDTQYF

V gene: TRBV5-1
D gene: NA
J gene: TRBJ2-7
clone size: many
CDR3 length: 16
CDR3 DNA: TGCGCCAGCAGCTTGGGAGGGTTTAATCTTGACTACGAGCAGTACTTC
CDR3 protein: CASSLGGFNLDYEQYF

V gene: TRBV4-3
D gene: NA
J gene: TRBJ2-2
clone size: many
CDR3 length: 14
CDR3 DNA: TGCGCCAGCAGCCAGGACACTGGCATCGGGGAGCTGTTTTTT
CDR3 protein: CASSQDTGIGELFF

V gene: TRBV7-6
D gene: NA
J gene: TRBJ2-7
clone size: many
CDR3 length: 15
CDR3 DNA: TGTGCCAGCAGCTTAGAAACAGGAGGCTCCTACGAGCAGTACTTC
CDR3 protein: CASSLETGGSYEQYF

V gene: TRBV5-1
D gene: TRBD2
J gene: TRBJ2-3
clone size: many
CDR3 length: 17
CDR3 DNA: TGCGCCAGCAGCCCCGGAGCGGGAGGGACTAGCACAGATACGCAGTATTTT
CDR3 protein: CASSPGAGGTSTDTQYF

V gene: TRBV5-1
D gene: TRBD1
J gene: TRBJ1-5
clone size: many
CDR3 length: 15
CDR3 DNA: TGCGCCAGCAGTTTGGGGACAGGCGACAATCAGCCCCAGCATTTT
CDR3 protein: CASSLGTGDNQPQHF

V gene: TRBV5-1
D gene: TRBD1
J gene: TRBJ2-7
clone size: NA
CDR3 length: 16
CDR3 DNA: TGCGCCAGCAGCCTCTCTGGGACAGTGAGCTCCTACGAGCAGTACTTC
CDR3 protein: CASSLSGTVSSYEQYF

V gene: TRBV6-2/TRBV6-3
D gene: NA
J gene: TRBJ2-5
clone size: many
CDR3 length: 12
CDR3 DNA: TGTGCCAGCAGTTACTCGTTGGGAACCCAGTACTTC
CDR3 protein: CASSYSLGTQYF

V gene: TRBV20-1
D gene: NA
J gene: TRBJ1-4
clone size: many
CDR3 length: 12
CDR3 DNA: TGCAGTGCTACCGGGACGGGTGAAAAACTGTTTTTT
CDR3 protein: CSATGTGEKLFF

V gene: TRBV25-1
D gene: NA
J gene: TRBJ1-4
clone size: many
CDR3 length: 13
CDR3 DNA: TGTGCCAGCAGTGATCAGATTAATGAAAAACTGTTTTTT
CDR3 protein: CASSDQINEKLFF

V gene: TRBV29-1
D gene: NA
J gene: TRBJ1-4
clone size: many
CDR3 length: 14
CDR3 DNA: TGCAGCGTTGAAGAGGCTGGAACTAATGAAAAACTGTTTTTT
CDR3 protein: CSVEEAGTNEKLFF

V gene: TRBV5-6
D gene: NA
J gene: TRBJ2-3
clone size: many
CDR3 length: 13
CDR3 DNA: TGTGCCAGCAGCCGGTTGGGGACAGATACGCAGTATTTT
CDR3 protein: CASSRLGTDTQYF

V gene: TRBV7-2
D gene: TRBD1
J gene: TRBJ2-7
clone size: few
CDR3 length: 14
CDR3 DNA: TGTGCCAGCAGCCAAGGACAGGAGACCTACGAGCAGTACTTC
CDR3 protein: CASSQGQETYEQYF

V gene: TRBV7-8
D gene: TRBD1
J gene: TRBJ2-7
clone size: many
CDR3 length: 17
CDR3 DNA: TGTGCCAGCAGCCCTCATACTGGACAGGGTCCATCCTACGAGCAGTACTTC
CDR3 protein: CASSPHTGQGPSYEQYF

V gene: TRBV28
D gene: TRBD2
J gene: TRBJ2-1
clone size: many
CDR3 length: 15
CDR3 DNA: TGTGCCAGCAGTTCGGTCCTAGCGGCCTACAATGAGCAGTTCTTC
CDR3 protein: CASSSVLAAYNEQFF

V gene: TRBV4-2
D gene: TRBD1
J gene: TRBJ2-7
clone size: many
CDR3 length: 15
CDR3 DNA: TGTGCCAGCAGCCAAGAACCGGGACAGCTGTACGAGCAGTACTTC
CDR3 protein: CASSQEPGQLYEQYF

V gene: TRBV12-5
D gene: NA
J gene: TRBJ2-2
clone size: many
CDR3 length: 15
CDR3 DNA: TGTGCTAGTGGCCCGGGACCGTATATTCCCGGGGAGCTGTTTTTT
CDR3 protein: CASGPGPYIPGELFF